The rows below give T cell receptor beta chains drawn from one sample of a study of PD-L1 blockade in urothelial cancer. Some clones are missing from TCRdb's copy, which holds only in-frame ones; the method was immunoSEQ multiplex PCR. Of just under 45,000 clones detected, about four fifths appear once; the ten largest clones hold over 13%. The sample here was PBMCs, taken around atezolizumab (anti-PD-L1) treatment. The receptor source for this set is a man aged 55 to 70 with urothelial cancer. Each CDR3 is given with its conserved first and last residue. Each record gives: D gene, clone size, J gene, V gene, CDR3 protein, CDR3 DNA. The D gene is left open where the match is weak. Clone size is not always given. Where it is, it says once, few, many or a class for expanded clones.

D: NA; size: NA; J: TRBJ2-2; V: TRBV13; CDR3: CASSLERTNTFGYTGELFF; DNA: TGTGCCAGCAGCTTAGAGCGCACTAATACTTTCGGGTACACCGGGGAGCTGTTTTTT
D: TRBD1; size: NA; J: TRBJ1-2; V: TRBV19; CDR3: CASSPQGEGNYGYTF; DNA: TGTGCCAGTAGTCCTCAGGGGGAAGGAAACTATGGCTACACCTTC
D: NA; size: NA; J: TRBJ2-7; V: TRBV14; CDR3: CASSHLTDLYEQYF; DNA: TGTGCCAGCAGCCACCTGACAGACCTCTACGAGCAGTACTTC
D: NA; size: NA; J: TRBJ1-3; V: TRBV5-4; CDR3: CASSAKASGDSGNTIYF; DNA: TGTGCCAGCAGCGCCAAAGCCTCAGGGGACTCTGGAAACACCATATATTTT
D: NA; size: NA; J: TRBJ2-7; V: TRBV5-4; CDR3: CASSFARGPYEQYF; DNA: TGTGCCAGCAGCTTTGCCAGGGGCCCCTACGAGCAGTACTTC
D: TRBD1; size: few; J: TRBJ2-5; V: TRBV19; CDR3: CASSILPGTEETQYF; DNA: TGTGCCAGTAGTATACTTCCCGGGACAGAAGAGACCCAGTACTTC
D: TRBD1; size: NA; J: TRBJ2-1; V: TRBV19; CDR3: CASSISGRQGIREQFF; DNA: TGTGCCAGTAGTATATCGGGTAGACAGGGGATAAGGGAGCAGTTCTTC
D: TRBD1; size: NA; J: TRBJ1-4; V: TRBV5-1; CDR3: CASSRDRVATNEKLFF; DNA: TGCGCCAGCAGCCGGGACAGAGTAGCAACTAATGAAAAACTGTTTTTT
D: TRBD1; size: NA; J: TRBJ2-2; V: TRBV6-5; CDR3: CASSYRTGLTGELFF; DNA: TGTGCCAGCAGTTATAGGACAGGGTTAACCGGGGAGCTGTTTTTT
D: TRBD1; size: NA; J: TRBJ1-4; V: TRBV28; CDR3: CASSPPLGTGGDDNEKLFF; DNA: TGTGCCAGCAGTCCCCCCCTTGGGACAGGGGGCGATGATAATGAAAAACTGTTTTTT
D: NA; size: NA; J: TRBJ1-4; V: TRBV18; CDR3: CASSPPKGGSKDEKLFF; DNA: TGTGCCAGCTCACCACCGAAGGGCGGGAGCAAGGATGAAAAACTGTTTTTT
D: TRBD1; size: once; J: TRBJ2-1; V: TRBV27; CDR3: CASSFQGDNEQFF; DNA: TGTGCCAGCAGTTTTCAGGGGGACAATGAGCAGTTCTTC
D: TRBD2; size: NA; J: TRBJ2-2; V: TRBV5-1; CDR3: CASSPSGVSVGELFF; DNA: TGCGCCAGCAGCCCGAGCGGGGTTTCGGTCGGGGAGCTGTTTTTT
D: NA; size: NA; J: TRBJ1-2; V: TRBV2; CDR3: CASSLGEGPLDTF; DNA: TGTGCCAGCAGCTTAGGGGAGGGCCCATTGGACACCTTC
D: NA; size: NA; J: TRBJ1-1; V: TRBV10-3; CDR3: CAISESGGEGTEAFF; DNA: TGTGCCATCAGTGAGTCGGGTGGGGAGGGCACTGAAGCTTTCTTT
D: NA; size: NA; J: TRBJ1-6; V: TRBV11-3; CDR3: CASSLVEGSPLHF; DNA: TGTGCCAGCAGCTTAGTTGAGGGATCACCCCTCCACTTT
D: TRBD1; size: NA; J: TRBJ2-7; V: TRBV18; CDR3: CASSPNRDSFYEQYF; DNA: TGTGCCAGCTCACCAAACCGGGACAGCTTCTACGAGCAGTACTTC
D: NA; size: NA; J: TRBJ1-1; V: TRBV9; CDR3: CASSSADTEAFF; DNA: TGTGCCAGCAGCTCGGCGGACACTGAAGCTTTCTTT
D: NA; size: NA; J: TRBJ2-1; V: TRBV6-6; CDR3: CASSYDGANYNEQFF; DNA: TGTGCCAGCAGTTACGATGGGGCTAACTACAATGAGCAGTTCTTC
D: NA; size: NA; J: TRBJ2-3; V: TRBV10-1; CDR3: CASSEGKGTQYF; DNA: TGCGCCAGCAGTGAGGGGAAGGGGACGCAGTATTTT
D: TRBD1; size: NA; J: TRBJ1-2; V: TRBV11-1; CDR3: CASSSQGGLGYGYTF; DNA: TGTGCCAGCAGCTCTCAGGGGGGACTCGGATATGGCTACACCTTC
D: TRBD1; size: NA; J: TRBJ1-1; V: TRBV7-9; CDR3: CASSIFRDSNTEAFF; DNA: TGTGCCAGCAGCATTTTCCGGGACAGTAACACTGAAGCTTTCTTT
D: TRBD1; size: NA; J: TRBJ1-4; V: TRBV9; CDR3: CASSEGTGASNEKLFF; DNA: TGTGCCAGCAGCGAGGGGACAGGGGCGAGTAATGAAAAACTGTTTTTT
D: NA; size: NA; J: TRBJ1-5; V: TRBV6-5; CDR3: CASSSGFRQPQHF; DNA: TGTGCCAGCAGTTCGGGGTTCCGTCAGCCCCAGCATTTT
D: TRBD1; size: NA; J: TRBJ2-3; V: TRBV5-1; CDR3: CASSLEGTGSLGTDTQYF; DNA: TGCGCCAGCAGCTTGGAGGGGACAGGGTCTTTAGGTACAGATACGCAGTATTTT
D: TRBD1; size: NA; J: TRBJ2-1; V: TRBV19; CDR3: CASREPGQGFLEQFF; DNA: TGTGCCAGTAGAGAACCGGGACAGGGATTTTTAGAGCAGTTCTTC
D: NA; size: NA; J: TRBJ2-1; V: TRBV27; CDR3: CASSDRGSYNEQFF; DNA: TGTGCCAGCAGTGACAGAGGCTCCTACAATGAGCAGTTCTTC
D: NA; size: NA; J: TRBJ1-2; V: TRBV7-8; CDR3: CASSLGTPVNYGYTF; DNA: TGTGCCAGCAGCTTAGGGACTCCTGTTAACTACGGCTACACCTTC
D: TRBD1; size: NA; J: TRBJ2-7; V: TRBV10-3; CDR3: CAASGTGPYEQYF; DNA: TGTGCCGCCTCCGGGACAGGACCCTACGAGCAGTACTTC
D: TRBD1; size: NA; J: TRBJ1-2; V: TRBV5-1; CDR3: CASSLGGQGALYGYTF; DNA: TGCGCCAGCAGCTTGGGGGGACAGGGCGCGCTCTATGGCTACACCTTC
D: TRBD2; size: NA; J: TRBJ2-1; V: TRBV28; CDR3: CASSSDGGASNEQFF; DNA: TGTGCCAGCAGTTCTGACGGGGGGGCCAGTAATGAGCAGTTCTTC
D: NA; size: NA; J: TRBJ1-5; V: TRBV6-6; CDR3: CASRYDGQSNQPQHF; DNA: TGTGCCAGCAGATACGATGGACAGTCTAATCAGCCCCAGCATTTT
D: NA; size: NA; J: TRBJ1-3; V: TRBV6-1; CDR3: CASNRSLRGRNTIYF; DNA: TGTGCCAGCAATCGGAGTTTAAGGGGTAGAAACACCATATATTTT
D: NA; size: once; J: TRBJ1-1; V: TRBV5-8; CDR3: CASSSSLPNTEAFF; DNA: TGTGCCAGCAGTTCCTCCCTCCCGAACACTGAAGCTTTCTTT
D: TRBD2; size: NA; J: TRBJ2-2; V: TRBV14; CDR3: CASSRGGTGELFF; DNA: TGTGCCAGCAGCCGCGGGGGCACCGGGGAGCTGTTTTTT
D: TRBD1; size: NA; J: TRBJ2-2; V: TRBV7-9; CDR3: CASTPWTGNTGELFF; DNA: TGTGCCAGCACCCCCTGGACAGGGAACACCGGGGAGCTGTTTTTT
D: TRBD1; size: few; J: TRBJ2-7; V: TRBV7-8; CDR3: CASSFHPPIGQGFYEQYF; DNA: TGTGCCAGCAGTTTTCACCCCCCCATAGGACAGGGATTCTACGAGCAGTACTTC
D: NA; size: NA; J: TRBJ1-1; V: TRBV7-2; CDR3: CASSLVVHQNTEAFF; DNA: TGTGCCAGCAGCTTAGTGGTACACCAGAACACTGAAGCTTTCTTT
D: NA; size: NA; J: TRBJ2-3; V: TRBV6-5; CDR3: CASRGLLGEVDTQYF; DNA: TGTGCCAGCAGGGGGCTTCTCGGGGAGGTAGATACGCAGTATTTT
D: NA; size: NA; J: TRBJ1-4; V: TRBV4-1; CDR3: CASSQESQKLFF; DNA: TGCGCCAGCAGCCAAGAAAGTCAGAAACTGTTTTTT
D: NA; size: NA; J: TRBJ2-5; V: TRBV18; CDR3: CASSRTAQETQYF; DNA: TGTGCCAGCTCACGGACAGCACAAGAGACCCAGTACTTC
D: NA; size: NA; J: TRBJ2-5; V: TRBV11-3; CDR3: CASSLNSQETQYF; DNA: TGTGCCAGCAGCTTAAATAGCCAAGAGACCCAGTACTTC
D: TRBD1; size: NA; J: TRBJ1-2; V: TRBV11-2; CDR3: CASSLRSTGTGYTF; DNA: TGTGCCAGCAGCTTACGCTCGACAGGGACTGGCTACACCTTC
D: TRBD1; size: NA; J: TRBJ2-7; V: TRBV10-2; CDR3: CASGQGANYEQYF; DNA: TGCGCCAGCGGACAGGGGGCGAACTACGAGCAGTACTTC
D: TRBD2; size: NA; J: TRBJ2-7; V: TRBV30; CDR3: CAVRTSGTYEQYF; DNA: TGTGCTGTGCGGACTAGCGGAACCTACGAGCAGTACTTC
D: NA; size: NA; J: TRBJ1-5; V: TRBV28; CDR3: CASSSDYRANQPQHF; DNA: TGTGCCAGCAGTTCAGATTACAGGGCCAATCAGCCCCAGCATTTT
D: NA; size: NA; J: TRBJ1-3; V: TRBV11-2; CDR3: CASSPDSLSGNTIYF; DNA: TGTGCCAGCAGCCCGGACAGCCTCTCTGGAAACACCATATATTTT